This T cell receptor (beta chain) was found in a study of blood T cell repertoires in COVID-19. This clone was recorded a few times. The CDR3 totals 14 residues. Germline CDR1 is DFQATT and CDR2 is SNEGSKA (reference sequence). Trimming cost V 3 bases and J 6 bases; bases outside gene matches: 6. Only in-frame clones appear in the TCRdb table, and some are missing; sequencing was by immunoSEQ multiplex PCR. The sample has approximately 130,000 clones, roughly four fifths seen once. The TCR sequence derives from a young man who had recovered from COVID-19. Sequenced sample: PBMCs or T cells enriched from blood (not recorded which). The V and J genes are TRBV20-1 and TRBJ2-2; 8 nucleotides match TRBD1. This CDR3 is CSASDSGGPGELFF. The CDR3 nucleotides are TGCAGTGCTAGTGACTCAGGGGGCCCCGGGGAGCTGTTTTTT.